This TCR beta chain was obtained from a study of blood T cells in healthy people across ages. Regarding the study as a whole: Roughly linearly, TCR beta diversity per million T cells fell as age increased. Unsorted PBMC material precluded a definitive naive versus antigen-experienced comparison. TCR beta diversity was tightly associated with the proportion of naive T cells.

This clonotype was observed a few times. The antigen is unknown. A minimum of 6 micrograms of total RNA was extracted per sample. J gave up 4 bases and V 8 bases, and 8 bases lay outside the gene matches. CDR1 and CDR2 from the germline V gene are SGHTA and FQGNSA. This CDR3 has 14 amino acids. Using a J-beta primer mix together with a sample-barcoded 5' primer, a second PCR was run for roughly 6 to 12 cycles. TCRdb re-derived calls from the 5' RACE reads in MiXCR, one entry per CDR3 protein. Of over 950,000 distinct CDR3 sequences in the sample, around two fifths were seen once. The V gene is TRBV7-2, the J gene TRBJ1-5; 7 nucleotides line up with TRBD1. The specimen was blood. The sequence was collected from a man aged 18 to 30 in good health. This chain's CDR3 is CASGRTGGNQPQHF. CDR3 coding DNA: TGTGCCAGCGGACGGACAGGTGGTAATCAGCCCCAGCATTTT.